A few counts support the clone carrying this TCR beta chain. With 1 base removed from V and 11 bases from J, the gap between germline ends came to 8 bases. The CDR3 is made up of 12 amino acids. The germline V gene encodes CDR1 LGHDT and CDR2 YNNKEL (reference sequence). It was during active infection that Seattle patients were enrolled and then longitudinally followed. These data are taken from a study of blood T cell repertoires in COVID-19. Study-wide background: Donors in the United States, Italy and Spain gave samples during acute or convalescent COVID-19.

The table came from immunoSEQ multiplex PCR; TCRdb's copy has only in-frame clones and leaves some out. The data show roughly 350,000 clones, roughly 90% seen once. The sequencing input was peripheral blood. This clonotype was obtained from a woman between 70 and 85 years old with COVID-19, enrolled during active disease. The genes are TRBV3-1 (or the pseudogene TRBV3-2) and TRBJ1-4, with D maybe TRBD1 (5 bases). Here the CDR3 reads CASSQGTTKLFF. The DNA for the CDR3 is TGTGCCAGCAGCCAAGGGACAACGAAACTGTTTTTT.